This TCR beta chain was observed in a study of T cell responses to AZD1222 COVID-19 vaccine. TCRdb keeps only in-frame clones here, not all; method: immunoSEQ multiplex PCR. In the table there are roughly 120,000 clones, 75% to 90% of which are singletons. The CDR3 runs 15 residues. V lost 3 bases and J lost 3; bases outside the gene matches: 5. Looked up from germline, CDR1 is LNHDA and CDR2 is SQIVND (reference sequence). Details on this clone: The antigen is unknown.

General study findings and limits: CD4 TCRs linked to vaccination spanned spike, dominating at 160-218 and 743-854.

Specimen: peripheral blood, collected on day 0 of MenACWY control vaccination. The V and J genes are TRBV19 and TRBJ2-5; 9 nucleotides align to TRBD1. The source is an adult in good health. The CDR3 DNA reads as TGTGCCAGTAGTATGGTGGGACAGGGTGAAGAGACCCAGTACTTC. Translated, it gives CASSMVGQGEETQYF.